This entry lists 16 T cell receptor beta chains sequenced from one sample in a study of T cell repertoires in cytomegalovirus infection. TCRdb recomputed calls from the reads with MiXCR, one row per CDR3 protein. The sample lists roughly 920,000 distinct CDR3 sequences, about 33% seen once, with about an eighth in the top ten. These TCRs' antigens remain unknown. Here the sequenced sample was cultured CD8+ T cells from PBMCs, taken from culture after CMV antigen stimulation. Receptors were obtained from a human donor in good health (CMV status not recorded). Some clones in this sample may be carry-over from other donors' samples.

The chain employs TRBV28 and TRBJ2-5, with a weak D call TRBD2 (6 bases). This CDR3 is 13 amino acids long. The germline CDR1 and CDR2 sequences are MDHEN and SYDVKM. Trimming removed 4 bases from V and 6 bases from J, with 12 bases in between. In DNA, the CDR3 is TGTGCCAGCAGTTCGAGACGGGAGAAGACCCAGTACTTC. It translates to CASSSRREKTQYF.

The chain uses TRBV18 and TRBJ1-5; maybe TRBD1 (6 bases). Germline CDR1 and CDR2: KGHSH and LQKENI. Trimming stripped 4 bases from V and 5 bases from J, with 24 bases between. CDR3 length: 18 amino acids. The CDR3 sequence is CASSRWGGGGERDQPQHF. The CDR3 nucleotides read TGTGCCAGCTCACGATGGGGCGGGGGGGGCGAAAGGGATCAGCCCCAGCATTTT. Supplemented by reference TRBV18 and TRBJ1-5, the full variable domain reads NAGVMQNPRHLVRRRGQEARLRCSPMKGHSHVYWYRQLPEEGLKFMVYLQKENIIDESGMPKERFSAEFPKEGPSILRIQQVVRGDSAAYFCASSRWGGGGERDQPQHFGDGTRLSIL.

This clonotype was seen ten or more times. V is TRBV7-2 and J is TRBJ1-6; TRBD1 might be the D (5 bases). The germline V gene encodes CDR1 SGHTA and CDR2 FQGNSA. The CDR3 is made up of 13 amino acids. V lost 6 bases, J lost 6 bases, and 9 bases lay in between. DNA for the CDR3: TGTGCCAGCAGACCCGGGACTAATTCACCCCTCCACTTT. Amino acid sequence: CASRPGTNSPLHF. Using reference TRBV7-2 and TRBJ1-6 for the parts outside the CDR3, the full variable domain is GAGVSQSPSNKVTEKGKDVELRCDPISGHTALYWYRQSLGQGLEFLIYFQGNSAPDKSGLPSDRFSAERTGGSVSTLTIQRTQQEDSAVYLCASRPGTNSPLHFGNGTRLTVT.

This clonotype was seen more than once but under ten times. This rearrangement joins TRBV25-1 to TRBJ2-2; a possible D gene is TRBD1 (5 bases). Germline assignment: CDR1 MGHDK and CDR2 SYGVNS. This CDR3 is built from 16 residues. Deletions cut 3 bases from V and 5 bases from J, with 16 bases between. For the CDR3, the DNA is TGTGCCAGCAGTGAGGGGCCACAGGTCGTGACCGGGGAGCTGTTTTTT. Protein sequence: CASSEGPQVVTGELFF.

The J gene is TRBJ2-1, the V gene TRBV6-6; 7 bases fit TRBD1. In germline, CDR1 is MNHNY, CDR2 SVGAGI (reference sequence). The trim removed 0 bases at V and 4 bases at J, leaving 6 bases unmatched. This CDR3 is built from 16 residues. The DNA of the CDR3 is TGTGCCAGCAGTTACTCGACACAGGGGCTTTACAATGAGCAGTTCTTC. Translating gives CASSYSTQGLYNEQFF.

The chain links TRBV5-1 to TRBJ1-2, with TRBD1 matching 9 bases. Germline V gives CDR1 SGHRS, CDR2 YFSETQ. This CDR3 comprises 15 residues. With V trimmed by 5 bases and J by 6 bases, 11 bases remained unmatched. DNA for the CDR3: TGCGCCAGCAGGCCCCCGACGACAGGGGGTGATGGCTACACCTTC. Its translation: CASRPPTTGGDGYTF. The whole variable domain, remainder taken from reference TRBV5-1 and TRBJ1-2, is KAGVTQTPRYLIKTRGQQVTLSCSPISGHRSVSWYQQTPGQGLQFLFEYFSETQRNKGNFPGRFSGRQFSNSRSEMNVSTLELGDSALYLCASRPPTTGGDGYTFGSGTRLTVV.

The chain links TRBV19 to TRBJ2-1, with TRBD2 matching 9 bases. This CDR3 region has 15 residues. V lost 6 bases and J lost 7; bases outside the gene matches: 10. The germline V gene has CDR1 LNHDA and CDR2 SQIVND (reference sequence). The CDR3, as DNA: TGTGCCAGTAGCGAGCGGGGGGCTTATTTGAATGAGCAGTTCTTC. It specifies CASSERGAYLNEQFF. The full variable domain, its missing parts supplied by reference TRBV19 and TRBJ2-1, is DGGITQSPKYLFRKEGQNVTLSCEQNLNHDAMYWYRQDPGQGLRLIYYSQIVNDFQKGDIAEGYSVSREKKESFPLTVTSAQKNPTAFYLCASSERGAYLNEQFFGPGTRLTVL.

The chain uses TRBV27 and TRBJ1-2, with D maybe TRBD1 (5 bases). The CDR3 has 14 amino acids. Germline lookup yields CDR1 MNHEY and CDR2 SMNVEV (reference sequence). The V end was cut by 5 bases, the J end by 3 bases, with 13 bases between. CDR3 loop: CASSPRGFDYGYTF. CDR3 DNA sequence: TGTGCCAGCAGTCCGAGGGGTTTTGACTATGGCTACACCTTC.

In its sample, this clonotype was seen many times. V gene TRBV6-1 combines with J gene TRBJ2-1; D possibly matches TRBD1 or TRBD2 (5 bases each). This CDR3 is built from 13 residues. The ends were cut back, 5 bases at V and 4 bases at J, with 9 bases in the middle. Looked up from germline, CDR1 is MNHNS and CDR2 is SASEGT. DNA for the CDR3: TGTGCCAGCAGTTGGGACGGATACAATGAGCAGTTCTTC. It yields the protein CASSWDGYNEQFF.

V gene TRBV10-3 combines with J gene TRBJ1-1; 11 nucleotides match TRBD1. CDR1 is ENHRY, CDR2 SYGVKD, per germline. The CDR3 loop spans 16 amino acids. Trimming removed 3 bases from V and 0 bases from J; junction bases left unmatched: 3. The CDR3 here is CAISDVGQGVNTEAFF. DNA for the CDR3: TGTGCCATCAGTGATGTGGGACAGGGGGTGAACACTGAAGCTTTCTTT.

This clonotype was observed at least ten times. This chain uses TRBV7-3 with TRBJ2-3; no reliable D call. Trimming took 1 base from V and 0 from J, leaving 11 bases between them. Germline V gene lookup returns CDR1 SGHTA and CDR2 FQGTGA. There are 16 residues in the CDR3. The CDR3 DNA is TGTGCCAGCAGCTTAAAAGGACCGAGGAGCACAGATACGCAGTATTTT. Translating gives CASSLKGPRSTDTQYF.

The chain combines TRBV24-1 with TRBJ2-1; TRBD1 agrees at 7 bases. The V gene's germline CDR1 is KGHDR and CDR2 SFDVKD. Trimming removed 4 bases from V and 4 bases from J; junction bases left unmatched: 12. The CDR3 has 17 residues. CDR3 in amino acids: CATSDADRPLGYNEQFF. The CDR3 nucleotides are TGTGCCACCAGTGACGCGGACAGGCCCTTGGGGTACAATGAGCAGTTCTTC.

There are a few counts of this clonotype. This chain joins TRBV5-5 and TRBJ2-3, with D unclear. Germline lookup yields CDR1 SGHKS and CDR2 YYEKEE (reference sequence). CDR3 size: 16 residues. The V end lost 0 bases, the J end lost 1 base, and 12 bases lay between the germline ends. The CDR3 region has the DNA TGTGCCAGCAGCTTGGAGGGCACTGCGCGCACAGATACGCAGTATTTT. Its protein is CASSLEGTARTDTQYF.

In this sample, this clonotype turned up a few times. The rearrangement uses TRBV7-9 and TRBJ2-7; 8 nucleotides line up with TRBD1. The junction had 7 bases not matched to a gene; V was cut back by 5 bases and J by 4 bases. Per the germline V gene, CDR1 is SEHNR and CDR2 is FQNEAQ (reference sequence). The CDR3 sequence is 14 residues long. The CDR3 reads CASSGRDRRYEQYF. CDR3 nucleotides: TGTGCCAGCAGCGGCCGGGACAGGCGGTACGAGCAGTACTTC.

Comment on this clonotype: Likely a read error: the CDR3 ends without its conserved phenylalanine or tryptophan. V usage is TRBV4-2 and J usage is TRBJ1-1, with 7 bases that match TRBD1. CDR1 and CDR2 (germline): LGHNA, YNFKEQ. Trimming cost V 4 bases and J 1 base; bases outside gene matches: 12. There are 17 residues in the CDR3. Here the CDR3 reads CASSLGLVGQSNTEAFV. The CDR3 nucleotides are TGTGCCAGCAGCCTGGGTCTGGTGGGACAGTCGAACACTGAAGCTTTCGTT.

The J gene is TRBJ2-2, the V gene TRBV19; weak D call: TRBD2 (5 bases). This CDR3 spans 15 amino acids. Germline V gene data show CDR1 as LNHDA and CDR2 as SQIVND (reference sequence). V lost 8 bases and J 1 base, leaving 14 bases between the germline ends. Here the CDR3 reads CASDTGIQNTGELFF. In nucleotides, the CDR3 is TGTGCCAGTGATACCGGGATTCAGAACACCGGGGAGCTGTTTTTT.